Listed here are 6 T cell receptor beta chains from one sample, sequenced in a study of cytomegalovirus exposure and HLA in healthy donors. Amplification used 60 Vbeta primers and 13 Jbeta primers. Assay used: immunoSEQ multiplex PCR; TCRdb lists only in-frame clones, some missing. The sample includes 80,000 to 100,000 clones, around 68% of them seen just once. Sequencing used PBMCs. Receptors originate from a woman in her forties in good health and CMV-seropositive.

This clone was seen more than once but under ten times. V and J are TRBV7-2 and TRBJ2-7, with 7 positions matching TRBD2. This CDR3 spans 14 amino acids. V shed 5 bases, J shed 1 base, and the junction held 5 bases outside the gene matches. The germline gives CDR1 SGHTA, CDR2 FQGNSA. CDR3 loop: CASSTSDLSYEQYF. The CDR3 DNA reads as TGTGCCAGCAGCACTAGCGACTTATCCTACGAGCAGTACTTC.

This clone was counted a single time. V gene TRBV11-2 combines with J gene TRBJ1-1, with D uncertain. V lost 5 bases and J 1 base, leaving 14 bases between the germline ends. CDR1 is SGHAT and CDR2 is FQNNGV in the germline V gene. CDR3 length: 15 amino acids. The CDR3 sequence is CASSRPGRGNTEAFF. The DNA of the CDR3 is TGTGCCAGCAGCCGCCCCGGTCGGGGGAACACTGAAGCTTTCTTT.

The rearrangement uses TRBV4-1 and TRBJ2-7; 7 bases line up with TRBD1. Losses at the gene ends were 4 bases for V and 9 bases for J; bases not matched to a gene: 9. This CDR3 has 13 residues. Germline V gene lookup returns CDR1 MGHRA and CDR2 YSYEKL. The CDR3 loop is CASSLGTEGMQYF. The DNA for the CDR3 is TGCGCCAGCAGCCTCGGGACAGAGGGGATGCAGTACTTC.

This rearrangement joins TRBV27 to TRBJ2-7, with TRBD1 matching over 7 bases. Germline V lookup: CDR1 MNHEY, CDR2 SMNVEV (reference sequence). V gave up 2 bases and J gave up 0 bases; unmatched junction bases: 1. The CDR3 extends over 14 amino acids. Here the CDR3 DNA reads TGTGCCAGCAGTTTAAAGGGGGCCTCCTACGAGCAGTACTTC. This codes for CASSLKGASYEQYF.

The J gene is TRBJ2-2, the V gene TRBV28; no firm D call. The CDR3 consists of 12 residues. V was pared by 5 bases and J by 7 bases, with 8 bases between. Germline V lookup: CDR1 MDHEN, CDR2 SYDVKM. The CDR3 nucleotides read TGTGCCAGCAGTACAGAAGTCGGGGAGCTGTTTTTT. It codes for CASSTEVGELFF.

J is TRBJ1-1 and V is TRBV10-3, with a weak D call TRBD1 (6 bases). The CDR3 has 14 amino acids. Germline loops: CDR1 ENHRY, CDR2 SYGVKD. V was cut by 0 bases and J by 7 bases, with 12 bases left in between. CDR3 sequence (DNA): TGTGCCATCAGTGAGTCTCGACAGGATGTTGAAGCTTTCTTT. This codes for CAISESRQDVEAFF.